Following are 15 T cell receptor beta chains from one sample sequenced in a study of identical twins. TCRdb itself ran the 5' RACE reads through MiXCR, one entry per CDR3 protein. Among roughly 690,000 distinct CDR3 sequences listed, around 5.7% were seen once. Material for sequencing was naive T cells sorted from blood. The receptor source for this set is a young man in good health.

Many counts were recorded for this clonotype. The genes are TRBV7-6 and TRBJ2-3; D is perhaps TRBD1 (5 bases). Germline V gene sequence: CDR1 SGHVS, CDR2 FNYEAQ. The CDR3 consists of 15 residues. V was cut by 5 bases and J by 0 bases, with 12 bases left in between. The CDR3 protein is CASSPGHISTDTQYF. DNA of the CDR3: TGTGCCAGCAGCCCCGGACACATTAGCACAGATACGCAGTATTTT.

This chain uses TRBV6-5 with TRBJ2-1, with D perhaps assigned TRBD1 or TRBD2 (6 bases each). Germline values: CDR1 MNHEY, CDR2 SVGAGI. CDR3 length equals 16 residues. The V gene lost 2 bases and the J gene lost 3 bases, with 14 bases spanning the gap. The DNA for the CDR3 is TGTGCCAGCAGTTACCCGAGAGGGGGGCACTACAATGAGCAGTTCTTC. This gives the protein CASSYPRGGHYNEQFF.

This clonotype has ten or more counts. This chain connects TRBV10-3 to TRBJ2-3; tentatively, D is TRBD1 (6 bases). V was shortened by 4 bases and J by 2 bases, with 13 bases between the two germline ends. Germline V gene data show CDR1 as ENHRY and CDR2 as SYGVKD. The CDR3 runs 15 residues. The CDR3 sequence is CAISVSTGSTDTQYF. CDR3 sequence (DNA): TGTGCCATCAGTGTCTCGACAGGATCCACAGATACGCAGTATTTT.

This clonotype appeared many times. The chain links TRBV6-1 to TRBJ1-1; 7 bases align to TRBD1. The CDR3 extends over 18 amino acids. The V gene's germline CDR1 is MNHNS and CDR2 SASEGT. J was trimmed by 1 base and V by 6 bases; bases with no gene match: 17. CDR3 in DNA: TGTGCCAGCAGCCTGACAGGGCCCCACTTATTCCCGAACACTGAAGCTTTCTTT. Its translation is CASSLTGPHLFPNTEAFF.

The CDR3 protein is CSARGTGVTYNEQFF. The CDR3 DNA reads as TGCAGTGCTAGGGGGACAGGGGTAACCTACAATGAGCAGTTCTTC. This chain joins TRBV20-1 and TRBJ2-1, with 10 bases matching TRBD1. The CDR3 runs 15 residues. Germline V lookup: CDR1 DFQATT, CDR2 SNEGSKA (reference sequence). After removal of 3 bases from V and 2 bases from J, the junction contained 4 bases not matched to a gene.

There are a few counts of this clonotype. This sequence joins TRBV5-1 and TRBJ2-5; D remains ambiguous. Germline V CDR1 and CDR2: SGHRS, YFSETQ. The V gene lost 5 bases and the J gene lost 4 bases, with 18 bases spanning the gap. The length of the CDR3 is 15 residues. CDR3 in amino acids: CASSWGDYVRETQYF. CDR3 DNA sequence: TGCGCCAGCAGTTGGGGTGATTATGTGCGAGAGACCCAGTACTTC.

This chain joins TRBV5-1 and TRBJ1-1; weak D call: TRBD1 (6 bases). The CDR3 has 17 amino acids. Germline lookup yields CDR1 SGHRS and CDR2 YFSETQ. V lost 2 bases, J lost 1 base, and 18 bases lay in between. The CDR3 protein is CASSFAGHLTSNTEAFF. DNA of the CDR3: TGCGCCAGCAGCTTTGCGGGACACCTAACGTCGAACACTGAAGCTTTCTTT. The whole variable domain, remainder taken from reference TRBV5-1 and TRBJ1-1, is KAGVTQTPRYLIKTRGQQVTLSCSPISGHRSVSWYQQTPGQGLQFLFEYFSETQRNKGNFPGRFSGRQFSNSRSEMNVSTLELGDSALYLCASSFAGHLTSNTEAFFGQGTRLTVV.

This clonotype has a count of ten or more. The rearrangement joins TRBV12-3 or TRBV12-4 to TRBJ2-3; TRBD1 might be the D (6 bases). V gave up 6 bases and J gave up 4 bases, with 11 bases separating them. The length of the CDR3 is 13 residues. CDR3 sequence reads: CASSPRQADTQYF. The CDR3 nucleotides are TGTGCCAGCAGCCCCCGACAGGCAGATACGCAGTATTTT.

This clonotype appeared many times. The rearrangement joins TRBV7-8 to TRBJ2-1, with D possibly matching TRBD2 (6 bases). Germline CDR1 and CDR2: SGHVS and FQNEAQ. The CDR3 spans 15 residues. V gave up 5 bases and J gave up 5 bases, with 16 bases separating them. The CDR3: CASSVDLPGDNEQFF. Written as DNA, the CDR3 is TGTGCCAGCAGCGTGGACTTGCCGGGAGACAATGAGCAGTTCTTC.

This clonotype was counted ten times or more. The chain employs TRBV11-2 and TRBJ2-2; TRBD2 matches 7 bases. V lost 8 bases, J lost 7 bases, and 7 bases stayed unmatched. Looked up from germline, CDR1 is SGHAT and CDR2 is FQNNGV. CDR3 length equals 13 residues. The CDR3 here is CASGLAVGGELFF. In nucleotides, the CDR3 is TGTGCCAGCGGGCTAGCGGTCGGCGGGGAGCTGTTTTTT. Combining the CDR3 with reference TRBV11-2 and TRBJ2-2 gives the whole variable domain EAGVAQSPRYKIIEKRQSVAFWCNPISGHATLYWYQQILGQGPKLLIQFQNNGVVDDSQLPKDRFSAERLKGVDSTLKIQPAKLEDSAVYLCASGLAVGGELFFGEGSRLTVL.

The table lists this clonotype with a few counts. The V and J genes are TRBV5-5 and TRBJ1-2, with D unresolved. There are 12 residues in the CDR3. Looked up from germline, CDR1 is SGHKS and CDR2 is YYEKEE (reference sequence). The germline V and J ends were trimmed by 6 bases and 2 bases, with 8 bases remaining between them. In DNA form, the CDR3 reads TGTGCCAGCACTTTTTCCAACTATGGCTACACCTTC. Translated: CASTFSNYGYTF.

This clonotype showed up just a few times. CDR3 bases: TGCAGTGCCACCGGGACTAGCGGGAGGGCTTCAGATACGCAGTATTTT. It translates to CSATGTSGRASDTQYF. This sequence joins TRBV20-1 and TRBJ2-3, with 16 bases matching TRBD2. The V and J ends lost 6 bases and 4 bases, in that order; junction bases with no gene match: 7. The CDR3 extends over 16 amino acids. The germline V gene encodes CDR1 DFQATT and CDR2 SNEGSKA (reference sequence).

This clonotype came up a few times. The chain joins TRBV25-1 to TRBJ1-4; D not certain. V was trimmed by 7 bases and J by 6 bases, leaving 3 bases between them. The CDR3 loop spans 10 amino acids. Per the germline V gene, CDR1 is MGHDK and CDR2 is SYGVNS. The CDR3 DNA reads as TGTGCCAGCAAGGATGAAAAACTGTTTTTT. It specifies CASKDEKLFF.

The J gene is TRBJ2-2, the V gene TRBV20-1; D is undetermined. V lost 0 bases to trimming and J lost 3 bases, with 8 bases between them. The CDR3 runs 14 residues. Germline assignment: CDR1 DFQATT and CDR2 SNEGSKA (reference sequence). The CDR3 coding sequence is TGCAGTGCTAGAGATAAAACTCACACCGGGGAGCTGTTTTTT. Translating it yields CSARDKTHTGELFF.

This clonotype was counted only a few times. The rearrangement uses TRBV29-1 and TRBJ2-1; D is uncertain. CDR3 length equals 14 residues. CDR1 SQVTM and CDR2 ANQGSEA come from the germline V gene. V was cut by 5 bases and J by 9 bases, with 20 bases left in between. The DNA of the CDR3 is TGCAGCGTTCCCCCGACCCGGCTAGGAGTTGAGCAGTTCTTC. Encoded protein: CSVPPTRLGVEQFF.